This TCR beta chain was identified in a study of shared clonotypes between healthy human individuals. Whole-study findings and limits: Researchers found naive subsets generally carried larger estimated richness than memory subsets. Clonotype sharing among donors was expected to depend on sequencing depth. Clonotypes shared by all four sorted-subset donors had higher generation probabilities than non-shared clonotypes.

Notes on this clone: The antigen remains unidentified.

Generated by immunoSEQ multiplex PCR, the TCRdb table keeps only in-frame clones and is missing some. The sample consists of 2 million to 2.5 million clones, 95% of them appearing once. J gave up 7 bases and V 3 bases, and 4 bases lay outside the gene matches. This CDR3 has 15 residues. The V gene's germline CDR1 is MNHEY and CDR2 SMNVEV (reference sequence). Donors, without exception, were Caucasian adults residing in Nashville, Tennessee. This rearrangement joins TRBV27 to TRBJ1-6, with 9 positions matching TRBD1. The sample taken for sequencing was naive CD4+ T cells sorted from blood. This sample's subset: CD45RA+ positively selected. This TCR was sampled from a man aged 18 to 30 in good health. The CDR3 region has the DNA TGTGCCAGCAGTTTTTCGGACAGGGGAAATTCACCCCTCCACTTT. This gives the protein CASSFSDRGNSPLHF.